Each of the 5 T cell receptor beta chains below was sequenced from the same sample in a study of T-cell reconstitution after alpha-beta-depleted transplantation in children. Preparing the TCRbeta library involved the use of unique molecular identifiers. MiXCR, applied by TCRdb to the PCR reads, yields one record per CDR3 protein. The sample yields around 700,000 distinct CDR3 sequences, about an eighth seen once. The specimen was PBMCs, collected before TCRalphabeta/CD19-depleted stem cell transplant. The receptors were sampled from a girl aged 2-10 years with congenital amegakaryocytic thrombocytopenia, due to receive a stem cell transplant.

The sample holds a few counts of this clonotype. The rearrangement joins TRBV20-1 to TRBJ2-5; D is ambiguous. V was clipped by 2 bases and J by 8 bases, with 9 bases between them. CDR3 size: 11 residues. CDR1 DFQATT and CDR2 SNEGSKA come from the germline V gene (reference sequence). The DNA of the CDR3 is TGCAGTGCTAGAAAAGACGCCACCCAGTACTTC. This encodes CSARKDATQYF.

This clonotype was counted a few times. The CDR3 reads CASSLGLAGYEQFF. DNA for the CDR3: TGCGCCAGCAGCTTGGGACTAGCGGGTTATGAGCAGTTCTTC. The chain employs TRBV5-1 and TRBJ2-1; 10 nucleotides agree with TRBD2. The CDR3 totals 14 residues. V trimming: 0 bases; J trimming: 8 bases; junction bases outside the gene matches: 2. Germline V gene data show CDR1 as SGHRS and CDR2 as YFSETQ.

This clonotype has just a few counts. V is TRBV12-5 and J is TRBJ2-7, with D perhaps matching TRBD1 (5 bases). Germline lookup yields CDR1 LGHNT and CDR2 FRNRAP. V lost 3 bases and J 1 base, leaving 13 bases between the germline ends. This CDR3 has 15 amino acids. The CDR3 DNA reads TGTGCTAGTGGTTTTTTAACAGGCCGTTCCTACGAGCAGTACTTC. It codes for CASGFLTGRSYEQYF. The full variable domain, with the rest looked up from reference TRBV12-5 and TRBJ2-7, is DARVTQTPRHKVTEMGQEVTMRCQPILGHNTVFWYRQTMMQGLELLAYFRNRAPLDDSGMPKDRFSAEMPDATLATLKIQPSEPRDSAVYFCASGFLTGRSYEQYFGPGTRLTVT.

Many counts were recorded for this clonotype. The chain uses TRBV29-1 and TRBJ2-5, with unresolved D. With 4 bases removed from V and 5 bases from J, the gap between germline ends came to 14 bases. This CDR3 region has 13 residues. CDR1 and CDR2 from the germline V gene are SQVTM and ANQGSEA. The CDR3 nucleotides read TGCAGCGTTGCTTTATTCGGGTCGGAGACCCAGTACTTC. Its translation is CSVALFGSETQYF.

Notes on this clonotype: This may be a read error: a much more frequent sequence differs by one nucleotide. The rearrangement joins TRBV20-1 to TRBJ2-7; the D gene is possibly TRBD2 (6 bases). V was pared by 4 bases and J by 2 bases, with 9 bases between. The germline CDR1 and CDR2 sequences are DFQATT and SNEGSKA (reference sequence). This CDR3 comprises 12 residues. CDR3 region: CSANTGAYEQYF. DNA for the CDR3: TGCAGTGCTAATACGGGGGCCTACGAGCAGTACTTC.